The sample holds many counts of the clone carrying this T cell receptor beta chain. Its target is not known. These data belong to a study of T cells after yellow fever vaccination. Study-level points and caveats: It was the secondary response that reached its peak faster, day 5 versus 15, but it was weaker. In post-booster samples, most primary-vaccination clones reappeared (roughly 96% CD4, 88% CD8).

MiXCR was run by TCRdb on the 5' RACE reads, yielding one entry per CDR3 protein. The repertoire has some 250,000 distinct CDR3 sequences, more than 3.5% of them found once; the top ten carry over 15%. CDR1 and CDR2 from the germline V gene are MNHEY and SMNVEV (reference sequence). The CDR3 covers 15 residues. Trimming left V 3 bases short and J 9 bases short, with 21 bases between. This specimen was PBMCs, taken 15 days after the yellow fever booster vaccination. The genes are TRBV27 and TRBJ2-7, with a possible D match to TRBD2 (5 bases). The sequence was collected from a man younger than 35 who received the YFV17D yellow fever vaccine. The CDR3 coding sequence is TGTGCCAGCAGTTTTGAATACGGGGAAAGATTCAGGCAGTACTTC. It specifies CASSFEYGERFRQYF.